The 3 T cell receptor beta chains reported below all come from one sample, sequenced in a study of blood T cell repertoires in COVID-19 (dated by TCRdb to 2018 to 2021). The library was built by means of the immunoSEQ multiplex PCR assay. In its TCRdb copy, this immuneACCESS table keeps in-frame sequences only and misses some clones. Where compared with another copy, unresolved V genes explain less than half of these, and the others have no known cause. This sample comprises about 83,000 clones, approximately 88% of them detected only once. The ten largest clonotypes hold roughly 5% of the sample. Sequencing was carried out using peripheral blood. The receptors shown here come from a man between 60 and 70 years old with acute or convalescent COVID-19.

This clone was detected only a few times. This CDR3 is CASRDRAKGNYGYTF. In DNA, the CDR3 is TGTGCCAGCAGGGACAGGGCCAAGGGGAACTATGGCTACACCTTC. The chain uses TRBV2 and TRBJ1-2, with TRBD1 matching over 8 bases. Germline trimming cut 6 bases from V and 2 bases from J; bases unmatched to any gene: 8. The CDR3 is made up of 15 amino acids. The germline V gene has CDR1 SNHLY and CDR2 FYNNEI.

The genes are TRBV28 and TRBJ2-7; 11 positions agree with TRBD1. The CDR3 length is 14 residues. V trimming: 6 bases; J trimming: 7 bases; junction bases outside the gene matches: 8. CDR1 and CDR2 from the germline V gene are MDHEN and SYDVKM. The CDR3 here is CASSYGTGGGEQYF. The CDR3 DNA reads TGTGCCAGCAGCTATGGGACAGGGGGAGGTGAGCAGTACTTC.

This clone was seen just once. The genes are TRBV7-6 and TRBJ2-3, with D perhaps TRBD1 (7 bases). Trimming removed 5 bases at V and 2 bases at J, with 17 bases between. Looked up from germline, CDR1 is SGHVS and CDR2 is FNYEAQ. This CDR3 has 16 amino acids. CDR3 coding DNA: TGTGCCAGCAGCCCAACCGACAGGGACTTCACAGATACGCAGTATTTT. This gives the protein CASSPTDRDFTDTQYF.